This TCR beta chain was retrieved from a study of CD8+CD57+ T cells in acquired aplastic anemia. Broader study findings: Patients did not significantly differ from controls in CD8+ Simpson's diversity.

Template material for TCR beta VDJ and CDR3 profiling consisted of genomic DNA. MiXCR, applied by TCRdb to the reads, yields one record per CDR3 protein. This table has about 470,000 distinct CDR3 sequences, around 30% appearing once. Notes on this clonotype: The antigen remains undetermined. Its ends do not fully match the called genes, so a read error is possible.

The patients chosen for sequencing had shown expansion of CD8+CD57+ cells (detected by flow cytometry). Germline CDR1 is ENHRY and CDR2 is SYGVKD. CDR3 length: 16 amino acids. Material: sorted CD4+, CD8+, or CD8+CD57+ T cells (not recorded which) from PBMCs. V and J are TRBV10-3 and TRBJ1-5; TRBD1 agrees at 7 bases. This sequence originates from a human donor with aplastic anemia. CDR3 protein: CASSYPQTGSQQPQHF. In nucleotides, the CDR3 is TGTGCCAGCAGTTACCCCCAGACAGGGTCGCAACAGCCCCAGCATTTT.